This T cell receptor (beta chain) was recorded in a study of cytomegalovirus exposure and HLA in healthy donors. Study-wide background: The roughly 700 first-cohort repertoires shared a platform with the 110 or so validation repertoires, as reported in a later analysis.

Germline CDR1 reads MGHRA; CDR2 reads YSYEKL. V was pared by 3 bases and J by 4 bases, with 11 bases of the junction left unmatched. This CDR3 has 17 residues. Overall study results and limits: Three chains tied to CMV proved CMV antigen-specific in vitro. Cytomegalovirus-associated TCR beta chains were listed, numbering roughly 150.

With regard to this clone: Its specificity is not known.

TCRdb keeps only in-frame clones here, not all; method: immunoSEQ multiplex PCR. The table has around 250,000 clones, 90% seen once. Separate from the roughly 700-subject first cohort, the approximately 120-subject validation cohort was the one that the donors belonged to. The TCR originated in a woman younger than 30 in good health and CMV-seronegative. The sample consisted of PBMCs. This chain joins TRBV4-1 and TRBJ2-1; 8 bases are shared with TRBD1. CDR3 DNA sequence: TGCGCCAGCAGCCAGGAGAGGACAGGGAAGGTGTACAATGAGCAGTTCTTC. As protein: CASSQERTGKVYNEQFF.